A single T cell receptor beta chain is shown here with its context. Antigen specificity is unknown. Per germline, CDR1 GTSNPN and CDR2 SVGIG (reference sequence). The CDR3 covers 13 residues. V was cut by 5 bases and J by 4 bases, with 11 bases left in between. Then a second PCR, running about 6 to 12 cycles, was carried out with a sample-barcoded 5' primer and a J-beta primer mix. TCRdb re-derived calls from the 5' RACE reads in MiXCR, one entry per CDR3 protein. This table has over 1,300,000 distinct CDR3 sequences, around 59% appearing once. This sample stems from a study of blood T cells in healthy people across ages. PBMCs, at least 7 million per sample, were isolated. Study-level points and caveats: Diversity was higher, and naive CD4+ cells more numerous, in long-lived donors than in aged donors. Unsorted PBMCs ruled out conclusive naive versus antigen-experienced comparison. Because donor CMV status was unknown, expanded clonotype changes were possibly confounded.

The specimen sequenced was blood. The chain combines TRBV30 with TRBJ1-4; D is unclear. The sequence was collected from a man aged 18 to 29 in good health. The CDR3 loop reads CAWGRSLNEKLFF. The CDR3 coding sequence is TGTGCCTGGGGGAGGAGTCTTAATGAAAAACTGTTTTTT. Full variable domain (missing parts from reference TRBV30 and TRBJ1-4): SQTIHQWPATLVQPVGSPLSLECTVEGTSNPNLYWYRQAAGRGLQLLFYSVGIGQISSEVPQNLSASRPQDRQFILSSKKLLLSDSGFYLCAWGRSLNEKLFFGSGTQLSVL.